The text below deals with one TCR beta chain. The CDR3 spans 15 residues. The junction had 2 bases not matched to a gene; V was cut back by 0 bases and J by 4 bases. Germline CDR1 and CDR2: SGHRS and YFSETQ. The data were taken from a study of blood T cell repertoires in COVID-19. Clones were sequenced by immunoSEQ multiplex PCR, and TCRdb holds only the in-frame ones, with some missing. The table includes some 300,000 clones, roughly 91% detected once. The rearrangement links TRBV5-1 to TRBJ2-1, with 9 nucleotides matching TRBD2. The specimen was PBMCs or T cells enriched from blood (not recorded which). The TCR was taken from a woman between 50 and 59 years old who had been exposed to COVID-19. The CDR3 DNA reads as TGCGCCAGCAGCTTGGCAGCGGGGGGATACAATGAGCAGTTCTTC. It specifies CASSLAAGGYNEQFF.